This TCR beta chain appears in the sequencing data of a study of cytomegalovirus exposure and HLA in healthy donors listed by TCRdb under 2017. For context, the study as a whole: An earlier analysis of some 550 of the donors reported roughly 300 Gb of sequence data and 117 million unique TCR beta sequences from about 179 million T cells. Typing coverage varied by locus: roughly 620-630 donors for A, B, C, DRB1 and DQB1; some 520 for DQA1; over 600 for DPA1; approximately 490 for DPB1. To decide whether each TCR beta V gene segment behaved as functional or pseudogenic, an earlier analysis of fewer than 750 of the donors relied on high-throughput TCR beta sequencing. Several DR-DQ haplotypes were treated as single units for association and clustering because of strong linkage in the cohort. A later analysis re-examined previously published TCR beta repertoires from several hundred donors and added high-resolution HLA genotyping to investigate patterns of TCR occurrence. Rather than using new phenotypic data, the later analysis identified candidate immune exposures from TCR beta sequences and from how often those sequences occurred across donors. The study used immunosequencing to profile the T cell repertoires of more than 650 subjects and linked those repertoires to cytomegalovirus serostatus. Around 330 gigabases of sequencing data and about 92 million unique TCR sequences made up an early release that covered 640 HLA-typed donors. Donor age, sex, ethnicity and CMV serostatus were compiled alongside the repertoire data. Among the roughly 400 genotyped donors, approximately 82% belonged to the genetic ancestry cluster associated with self-reported Caucasian donors. The study aimed to test whether signatures of past pathogen exposure could be identified by cataloging public T cell receptors. Along with the approximately 600-subject first cohort, a separate validation cohort of over a hundred different subjects was used. Genome-wide SNP genotypes for about 65% of the roughly 670 donors were used in a later genetic analysis, which treated that subset as a discovery cohort. To predict cytomegalovirus infection status, the study combined high-throughput TCR immunosequencing, statistical association of individual TCRs with disease status, and machine learning. On average, 235,054 unique TCR beta nucleotide sequences were sequenced per donor among a few hundred genotyped donors of the cohort, with 15% to 20% of those sequences being non-productive. Class I and class II HLA loci were covered by the typing at four-digit resolution. Every discovery cohort repertoire had been produced on one sequencing platform. Results the study describes overall, beyond this receptor: This cohort had only TCR beta chains sequenced, and the lack of alpha or paired-chain data limited which features could be detected. Presence/absence analyses assumed roughly uniform sequencing depth across donors, an assumption that may not hold. Correlated functional status among segregating V segments might be attributable to linkage disequilibrium, but an unknown experimental factor could not be ruled out. The sequencing pipeline was judged likely to have produced a cluster of highly shared sequence variants as a technical artifact. In an earlier analysis of 587 of the donors, most TCR beta V segments appeared in productive rearrangements about 90% or about 30% of the time, broadly matching IMGT annotations. A further reported finding was that TCR beta sequences accurately predicted the HLA-A and HLA-B alleles for most subjects in the first cohort. Because counts were too low, 15 to 20 rarely observed V segments, including chromosome 9 orphons, were excluded from the earlier analysis of some 590 of the donors. According to a later analysis, parvovirus B19, influenza, CMV and Epstein-Barr virus appeared linked to several top co-occurrence clusters. V-gene and J-gene trimming of TCR beta chains was associated with a missense DCLRE1C variant in a later genetic analysis, and the association was replicated in an independent cohort. Because HLA typing was unavailable for some donors at each locus, only the typed subset was used in association tests. The classifier was reported to diagnose cytomegalovirus status with high specificity and sensitivity in both the original and validation cohorts. Most TCR sequences were seen in very few donors, while some public TCRs were found in many individuals. In a later analysis, HLA-associated TCR beta chains were found to be more clonally expanded and to have lower generation probabilities than equally common non-associated chains. According to a later analysis, TCR association rates differed among HLA loci, with DRB1 alleles showing the most associated TCRs and HLA-C alleles showing the fewest. In a later analysis, 16,951 TCR beta sequences were associated with specific HLA alleles at a false discovery rate of 0.05. A later genetic analysis reported fewer N-insertions in productive TCRs among donors in an Asian-associated ancestry cluster than the approximately 700-donor mean. The authors suggested that the approach could potentially be extended to other disease states and immunological phenotypes. In vitro tests confirmed that a few of the cytomegalovirus-associated TCR beta chains recognize cytomegalovirus antigens. Strong co-occurrence of HLA alleles, especially DR and DQ, made assigning TCR associations to individual alleles difficult. The only immune exposure information available for the cohort was CMV serostatus. In the study, about 150 TCR beta chains were listed as associated with cytomegalovirus. A later analysis found that most CMV-associated TCR beta chains appeared HLA-restricted, with HLA associations seemingly driven largely by CMV exposure. Because the 87-base-pair reads could not distinguish some IMGT-functional V segments, including TRBV6-2 and TRBV6-3, those segments were excluded.

The CDR3 goes from the cysteine to the phenylalanine over 16 residues. The CDR3 DNA has 48 bases and is translated from base 1. From V the trimming removes 0 bases and from J it removes 5 bases, while the gene matches leave 5 bases of the junction unaccounted for. CDR1 and CDR2 are drawn from the germline V gene: MGHRA, YSYEKL. The cohort was made up of 666 healthy bone marrow donors. Cohort members were all nominally healthy when sampled, although unrecorded immune exposures were likely present. The donor was CMV seropositive and was included in the group of 250 to 300 seropositive cohort members. A peripheral blood sample was collected from each donor, and TCR beta sequencing was performed on peripheral blood mononuclear cells. The Qiagen DNeasy Blood Extraction Kit was used to extract genomic DNA from the blood cell samples. Library generation was performed with the immunoSEQ multiplex PCR assay. For the multiplex PCR, a mixture combining 60 forward primers for TCR Vbeta segments and 13 reverse primers for TCR Jbeta segments was used. The CDR3 region of rearranged TCR beta genes was amplified from genomic DNA with a multiplex PCR assay. On the Illumina HiSeq System, the amplified TCR beta libraries were sequenced as 87-base-pair reads. On the study's bioinformatics: In a later analysis, some 80 million unique TCR beta chains were counted across the approximately 670 repertoires, and roughly 11 million of these chains were shared by at least two donors. A nearest-neighbor algorithm error-corrected the raw reads and collapsed the reads into unique sequences, merging closely related sequences to remove PCR and sequencing errors. To assign V, D and J gene segments, CDR3 sequences were aligned to IMGT reference sequences. For a sequence to be retained, a match of at least six nucleotides was required to both a V gene segment and a J gene segment. Rearrangements were called productive when the CDR3 lacked stop codons and stayed in frame with V and J; all others were non-productive. CDR3 was defined according to IMGT convention as the region running from the second conserved V-encoded cysteine to the conserved J-encoded phenylalanine. In an earlier analysis of more than 550 of the donors, sequences lacking an unambiguous match to a single V gene segment were excluded. In an earlier analysis of some 590 of the donors, a V segment was called functional when productive rearrangements were above 56.7%, and segregating when the standard deviation between donors exceeded 5%. A statistical classification framework was built for diagnosing cytomegalovirus status from the catalog of TCR beta chain sequences. A later analysis assigned V and J genes by comparing TCR nucleotide sequences with IMGT/GENE-DB human TR gene sequences. Using the TCRdist pipeline, a later analysis assigned CDR3 sequences along with most-parsimonious VDJ recombination scenarios. In a later analysis, every TCR beta chain was defined by the combination of its CDR3 amino acid sequence and its V-gene family, and reads without a unique V-gene family were dropped. A later analysis removed 500 to 600 highly shared, low-generation-probability nucleotide sequences to deal with suspected cross-contamination and a sequencing artifact. In a later analysis, a clonal expansion index was calculated for each public chain from normalized within-repertoire ranks of inferred template counts. In a later analysis, generation probabilities were computed using a VDJ recombination model fitted to out-of-frame rearrangements, and the results were checked against IGoR. In a later analysis, TCR-TCR, TCR-HLA and TCR-CMV co-occurrence was scored with hypergeometric tests, and a repertoire-size bias correction was applied to TCR pairs. In a later analysis, false discovery rates were estimated by permuting HLA or CMV assignments 20 times. In a later analysis, co-occurring TCRs were grouped with DBSCAN, and TCRdist sequence similarity was added when clustering was performed within HLA-allele-positive subsets. Repertoires with fewer than 30,000 or more than 120,000 public chains were left out of co-occurrence clustering, as were five repertoires with anomalous nucleotide sharing. This immuneACCESS table, as held by TCRdb, lists in-frame sequences with V and J called but not all clones. Of the missing ones, under half trace to an unresolved V gene in checked studies; the others have no known cause. V and J calls and clone size are given by that table; D and trimming were obtained from the DNA. This sample lists 150,000 to 200,000 clones; roughly 13% were detected once. 7.8% of the sample comes from the top ten.

Of note for this clone: What this receptor recognizes is not known. There are no base qualities to consult, and no much larger clone falls within one base.

The rearranged chain carries TRBV4-1 and TRBJ1-2; 11 junctional bases match TRBD1. This sequence originates from a man aged 45-65 years in good health and CMV-seropositive. The sequencing input was PBMCs. The DNA reads TGCGCCAGCAGCCAAGAAGGGACAGGGGGGAGATATGGCTACACCTTC. Its protein reads: CASSQEGTGGRYGYTF.